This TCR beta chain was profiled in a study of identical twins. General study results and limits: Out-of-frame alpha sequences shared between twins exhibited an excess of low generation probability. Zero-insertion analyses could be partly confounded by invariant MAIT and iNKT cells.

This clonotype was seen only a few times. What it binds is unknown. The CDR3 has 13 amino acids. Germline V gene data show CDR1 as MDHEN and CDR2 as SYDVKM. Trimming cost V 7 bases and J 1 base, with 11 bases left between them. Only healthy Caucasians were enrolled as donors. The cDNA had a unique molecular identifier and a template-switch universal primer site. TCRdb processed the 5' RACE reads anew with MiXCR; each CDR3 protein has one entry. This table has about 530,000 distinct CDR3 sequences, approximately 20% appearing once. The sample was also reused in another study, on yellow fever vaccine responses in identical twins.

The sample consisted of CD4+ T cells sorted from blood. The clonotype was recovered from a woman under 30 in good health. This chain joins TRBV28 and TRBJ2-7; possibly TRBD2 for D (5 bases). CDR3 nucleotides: TGTGCCAGCACCAGGACTCTTTCCTACGAGCAGTACTTC. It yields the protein CASTRTLSYEQYF. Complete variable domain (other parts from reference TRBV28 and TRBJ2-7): DVKVTQSSRYLVKRTGEKVFLECVQDMDHENMFWYRQDPGLGLRLIYFSYDVKMKEKGDIPEGYSVSREKKERFSLILESASTNQTSMYLCASTRTLSYEQYFGPGTRLTVT.